These T cell receptor beta chains were read from a single sample in a study of T cells in Graves' hyperthyroidism and ophthalmopathy. TCRdb itself ran the multiplex PCR reads through MiXCR, one entry per CDR3 protein. The sample lists approximately 420,000 distinct CDR3 sequences, roughly 13% occurring once. The sequenced sample consisted of blood. The receptor source for this set is a woman aged 18-35 years with Graves' hyperthyroidism. Both conserved end residues are part of each CDR3. The D gene is left open where the match is weak. Clone size is shown for a subset of rows, as once, few, many or a class of expanded clone.

size	D	V	length	J	CDR3	DNA
few	TRBD1	TRBV5-1	16	TRBJ1-4	CASSLSNRGQNEKLFF	TGTGCCAGCAGCCTATCAAACAGGGGGCAGAATGAAAAACTGTTTTTT
-	-	TRBV29-1	11	TRBJ1-1	CSVLLATEAFF	TGCAGCGTTTTGCTGGCAACTGAAGCTTTCTTT
many	-	TRBV11-1	15	TRBJ2-1	CASSLGGASYNEQFF	TGTGCCAGCAGCTTAGGCGGGGCCTCCTACAATGAGCAGTTCTTC
many	-	TRBV6-2/TRBV6-3	13	TRBJ2-3	CASSPKMSDTQYF	TGTGCCAGCAGTCCTAAGATGTCAGATACGCAGTATTTT
many	-	TRBV12-3/TRBV12-4	15	TRBJ1-5	CASTVAGVLNQPQHF	TGTGCCAGCACCGTTGCAGGGGTGCTCAATCAGCCCCAGCATTTT
-	-	TRBV2	13	TRBJ1-4	CASSEEGGEKLFF	TGTGCCAGCAGTGAGGAGGGGGGGGAAAAACTGTTTTTT
-	TRBD2	TRBV24-1	15	TRBJ2-3	CATGDSGRGTDTQYF	TGTGCCACCGGGGATAGCGGGAGGGGCACAGATACGCAGTATTTT
many	-	TRBV18	13	TRBJ2-1	CASYEDRHNEQFF	TGTGCCAGCTATGAGGACAGACACAATGAGCAGTTCTTC
-	-	TRBV6-1	13	TRBJ2-3	CASSERVSDTQYF	TGTGCCAGCAGTGAAAGAGTGTCAGATACGCAGTATTTT
-	-	TRBV6-2/TRBV6-3	14	TRBJ1-1	CASSYGTPNTEAFF	TGTGCCAGCAGTTACGGGACACCAAACACTGAAGCTTTCTTT
many	TRBD2	TRBV6-1	16	TRBJ2-1	CASSYFGGRGGNEQFF	TGTGCCAGCAGTTACTTCGGGGGGAGGGGTGGGAATGAGCAGTTCTTC